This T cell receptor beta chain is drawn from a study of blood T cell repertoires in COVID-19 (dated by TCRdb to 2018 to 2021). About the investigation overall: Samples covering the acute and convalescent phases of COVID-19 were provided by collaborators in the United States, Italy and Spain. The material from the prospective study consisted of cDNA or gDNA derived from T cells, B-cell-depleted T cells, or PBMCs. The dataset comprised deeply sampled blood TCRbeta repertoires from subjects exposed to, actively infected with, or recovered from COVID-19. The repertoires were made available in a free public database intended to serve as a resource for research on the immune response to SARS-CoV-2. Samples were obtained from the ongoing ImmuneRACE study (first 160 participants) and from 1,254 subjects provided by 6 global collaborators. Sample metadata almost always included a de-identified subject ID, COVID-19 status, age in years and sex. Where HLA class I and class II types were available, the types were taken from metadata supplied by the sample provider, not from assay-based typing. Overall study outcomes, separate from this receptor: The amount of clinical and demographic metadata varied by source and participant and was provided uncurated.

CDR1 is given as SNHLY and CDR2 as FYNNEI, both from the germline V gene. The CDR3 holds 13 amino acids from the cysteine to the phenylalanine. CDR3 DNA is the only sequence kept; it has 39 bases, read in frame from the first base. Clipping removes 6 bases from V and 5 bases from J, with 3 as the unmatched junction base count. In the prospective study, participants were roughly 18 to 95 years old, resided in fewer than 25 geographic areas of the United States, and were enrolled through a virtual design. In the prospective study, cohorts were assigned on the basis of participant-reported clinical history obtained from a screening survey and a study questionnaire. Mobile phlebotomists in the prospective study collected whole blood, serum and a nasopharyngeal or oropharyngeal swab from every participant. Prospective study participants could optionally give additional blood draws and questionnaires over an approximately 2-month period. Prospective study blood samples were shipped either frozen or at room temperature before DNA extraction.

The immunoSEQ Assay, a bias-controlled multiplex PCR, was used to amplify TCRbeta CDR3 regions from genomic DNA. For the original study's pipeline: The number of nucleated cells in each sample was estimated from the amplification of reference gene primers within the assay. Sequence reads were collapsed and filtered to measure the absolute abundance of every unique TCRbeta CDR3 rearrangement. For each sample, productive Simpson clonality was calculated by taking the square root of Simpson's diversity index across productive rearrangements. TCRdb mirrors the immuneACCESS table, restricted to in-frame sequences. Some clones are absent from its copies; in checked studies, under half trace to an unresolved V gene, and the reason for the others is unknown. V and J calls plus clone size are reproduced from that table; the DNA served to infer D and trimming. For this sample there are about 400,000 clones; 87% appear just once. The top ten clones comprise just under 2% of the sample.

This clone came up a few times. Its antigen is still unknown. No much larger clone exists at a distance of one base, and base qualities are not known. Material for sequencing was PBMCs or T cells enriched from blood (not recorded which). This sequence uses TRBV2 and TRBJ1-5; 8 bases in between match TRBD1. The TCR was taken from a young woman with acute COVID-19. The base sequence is TGTGCCAGCAGAGGGACAGGAGATCAGCCCCAGCATTTT. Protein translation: CASRGTGDQPQHF.